This is a list of T cell receptor beta chains from one sample in a study of blood T cell repertoires in COVID-19. TCRdb's copy holds only in-frame clones and misses some; the assay was immunoSEQ multiplex PCR. The sample records a few hundred thousand clones, approximately 90% being singletons. Sample: PBMCs or T cells enriched from blood (not recorded which). The receptors here all came from a man aged 18 to 30 with acute COVID-19. CDR3s include the opening cysteine and the closing phenylalanine or tryptophan. D genes are given only for firm matches. A clone size is listed for some rows: how often the clone was seen (once, few, many), or a class if it is expanded.

-	TRBV2	once	TRBJ2-5	CASSEYRKGQGETQYF	TGTGCCAGCAGTGAATATAGGAAGGGTCAGGGAGAGACCCAGTACTTC
TRBD2	TRBV7-9	-	TRBJ2-7	CASSLGGRENEQYF	TGTGCCAGCAGCTTGGGAGGGAGGGAGAACGAGCAGTACTTC
TRBD2	TRBV28	-	TRBJ2-3	CATRVQHDSGTSGSGTDTQYF	TGTGCCACCCGTGTTCAGCATGATTCCGGGACTAGCGGGAGTGGGACAGATACGCAGTATTTT
TRBD1	TRBV28	-	TRBJ2-1	CASSNREQGARYNEQFF	TGTGCCAGCAGTAATAGGGAACAGGGGGCGCGGTACAATGAGCAGTTCTTC
-	TRBV7-5	-	TRBJ2-2	CARSRSGRRGGELFF	TGTGCCAGAAGCCGTAGCGGGAGGCGGGGCGGGGAGCTGTTTTTT
-	TRBV4-3	-	TRBJ2-7	CASSQDSLGDYEQYF	TGCGCCAGCAGCCAAGATAGCCTAGGGGACTACGAGCAGTACTTC
-	TRBV27	few	TRBJ1-5	CASSLWAPATRGNQPQHF	TGTGCCAGCAGTTTGTGGGCTCCCGCGACCCGCGGGAATCAGCCCCAGCATTTT
-	TRBV11-2	few	TRBJ2-3	CASSWRGLFRRGTDTQYF	TGTGCCAGCAGCTGGCGAGGATTATTCCGACGTGGCACAGATACGCAGTATTTT
TRBD2	TRBV10-3	once	TRBJ2-1	CAISSGTSGRAGEQFF	TGTGCCATCAGTTCCGGGACTAGCGGGAGGGCGGGTGAGCAGTTCTTC
-	TRBV28	-	TRBJ1-4	CASRGGVATNEKLFF	TGTGCCAGCAGAGGGGGGGTCGCAACTAATGAAAAACTGTTTTTT
TRBD2	TRBV29-1	-	TRBJ2-3	CSVDREGLTDTQYF	TGCAGCGTTGATCGGGAGGGCCTGACAGATACGCAGTATTTT
-	TRBV30	-	TRBJ1-5	CAWSSQGGQPQHF	TGTGCCTGGAGCTCTCAAGGCGGTCAGCCCCAGCATTTT
-	TRBV19	-	TRBJ1-2	CASIGPAYGYTF	TGTGCCAGTATTGGGCCAGCCTATGGCTACACCTTC
-	TRBV13	-	TRBJ2-4	CASSLTGESAKNIQYF	TGTGCCAGCAGCTTAACTGGAGAGTCAGCCAAAAACATTCAGTACTTC
-	TRBV21-1	-	TRBJ2-7	CASSSSGTSGTVVHF	TGTGCCAGCAGCTCCTCCGGGACTAGCGGGACTGTCGTGCACTTC
-	TRBV5-5	-	TRBJ2-3	CASSTKDNQYTDTQYF	TGTGCCAGCAGCACCAAGGACAACCAATACACAGATACGCAGTATTTT
TRBD2	TRBV27	once	TRBJ2-7	CASSLLGLANPLEQYF	TGTGCCAGCAGTCTGCTCGGACTAGCAAACCCCCTCGAGCAGTACTTC
TRBD1	TRBV9	-	TRBJ1-6	CASSGTGGRSPLHF	TGTGCCAGCAGCGGAACAGGGGGACGGTCACCCCTCCACTTT
-	TRBV28	-	TRBJ2-2	CASSPLGSGSTGELFF	TGTGCCAGCAGTCCCTTGGGTAGCGGCTCCACCGGGGAGCTGTTTTTT
-	TRBV27	once	TRBJ2-3	CASSLDWVTQYF	TGTGCCAGCAGTCTAGATTGGGTCACGCAGTATTTT
-	TRBV7-2	-	TRBJ1-1	CASSLVWAGGTEAFF	TGTGCCAGCAGCTTAGTTTGGGCAGGAGGGACTGAAGCTTTCTTT
TRBD1	TRBV25-1	-	TRBJ1-6	CASSDGTANSPLHF	TGTGCCAGCAGTGATGGGACAGCTAATTCACCCCTCCACTTT
-	TRBV28	-	TRBJ1-1	CASSFGGSADTEAFF	TGTGCCAGCAGTTTCGGAGGGAGTGCGGACACTGAAGCTTTCTTT
-	TRBV18	-	TRBJ2-6	CASSPGQAPSGANVLTF	TGTGCCAGCTCACCGGGGCAGGCCCCCTCTGGGGCCAACGTCCTGACTTTC
TRBD1	TRBV7-2	-	TRBJ1-1	CASSLWGTGGTEAFF	TGTGCCAGCAGCTTATGGGGGACAGGGGGCACTGAAGCTTTCTTT
TRBD1	TRBV3-1/TRBV3-2	once	TRBJ2-7	CASSQGEGAKSYEQYF	TGTGCCAGCAGCCAAGGCGAGGGGGCTAAGTCCTACGAGCAGTACTTC
-	TRBV28	few	TRBJ1-1	CASRNLGAFGEAFF	TGTGCCAGCAGAAACCTGGGGGCGTTCGGTGAAGCTTTCTTT
-	TRBV9	-	TRBJ2-1	CASSVEAERYNEQFF	TGTGCCAGCAGCGTAGAGGCGGAGAGGTACAATGAGCAGTTCTTC
TRBD1	TRBV27	-	TRBJ1-2	CASSFIGTGFGYGYTF	TGTGCCAGCAGTTTTATAGGGACAGGGTTCGGCTATGGCTACACCTTC
TRBD2	TRBV6-1	once	TRBJ2-3	CASSEFSGRTDTQYF	TGTGCCAGCAGTGAGTTTAGCGGGAGGACAGATACGCAGTATTTT
TRBD1	TRBV13	-	TRBJ1-5	CASSQQGAGNQPQHF	TGTGCCAGCAGCCAACAGGGGGCAGGAAATCAGCCCCAGCATTTT
TRBD2	TRBV7-3	-	TRBJ2-1	CASSSTSGRNEQFF	TGTGCCAGCAGCTCGACTAGCGGGAGAAATGAGCAGTTCTTC
-	TRBV28	-	TRBJ1-2	CASRGGGGGYTF	TGTGCCAGCAGGGGTGGAGGAGGAGGCTACACCTTC
TRBD1	TRBV9	once	TRBJ1-4	CASSATGAGEKLFF	TGTGCCAGCAGCGCAACAGGGGCGGGAGAAAAACTGTTTTTT
TRBD1	TRBV9	-	TRBJ1-2	CASSADRSNYGYTF	TGTGCCAGCAGCGCGGACAGGTCTAACTATGGCTACACCTTC
TRBD2	TRBV5-4	-	TRBJ2-3	CASSPSPPGGGTDTQYF	TGTGCCAGCAGCCCCTCCCCTCCGGGAGGAGGCACAGATACGCAGTATTTT
TRBD1	TRBV2	once	TRBJ1-4	CASTGQGATNEKLFF	TGTGCCAGCACAGGACAGGGGGCAACTAATGAAAAACTGTTTTTT
-	TRBV6-4	-	TRBJ2-6	CASSDQGSGANVLTF	TGTGCCAGCAGTGACCAGGGGTCAGGGGCCAACGTCCTGACTTTC
-	TRBV9	once	TRBJ2-7	CASSGPADRLGEQYF	TGTGCCAGCAGCGGGCCCGCGGACAGATTGGGTGAGCAGTACTTC
TRBD1	TRBV25-1	-	TRBJ2-3	CASSEGVGDSSTDTQYF	TGTGCCAGCAGTGAAGGGGTTGGGGACAGCTCCACAGATACGCAGTATTTT
-	TRBV30	-	TRBJ1-6	CAWSLVNSPLHF	TGTGCCTGGAGTCTCGTTAATTCACCCCTCCACTTT
-	TRBV5-6	-	TRBJ2-7	CASSLGGEQYF	TGTGCCAGCAGCCTTGGGGGGGAGCAGTACTTC
-	TRBV20-1	-	TRBJ2-7	CSAIEHMTYEQYF	TGCAGTGCTATTGAACACATGACCTACGAGCAGTACTTC
TRBD1	TRBV6-5	-	TRBJ2-1	CASRIDRGVGNEQFF	TGTGCCAGCCGGATTGACAGGGGGGTAGGCAATGAGCAGTTCTTC
TRBD1	TRBV6-5	-	TRBJ2-3	CATDRLSTDTQYF	TGTGCCACGGACAGGCTTTCCACAGATACGCAGTATTTT
TRBD2	TRBV30	-	TRBJ2-3	CAWSVGTSGSDTQYF	TGTGCCTGGAGTGTAGGCACTAGCGGGAGTGATACGCAGTATTTT
TRBD1	TRBV7-6	-	TRBJ2-5	CASSLGTGGKGETQYF	TGTGCCAGCAGCTTAGGAACAGGGGGCAAGGGAGAGACCCAGTACTTC
-	TRBV28	-	TRBJ2-1	CASSGLEARGGSSYNEQFF	TGTGCCAGCAGTGGACTCGAGGCCAGGGGCGGGAGCTCCTACAATGAGCAGTTCTTC
-	TRBV3-1/TRBV3-2	-	TRBJ1-4	CASSQGAGSNEKLFF	TGTGCCAGCAGCCAAGGTGCAGGTTCTAATGAAAAACTGTTTTTT
TRBD2	TRBV19	-	TRBJ2-1	CASSLSGSGRNEQFF	TGTGCCAGTAGCCTTAGCGGGAGCGGAAGGAATGAGCAGTTCTTC
TRBD2	TRBV19	-	TRBJ2-2	CASSGGLRTSGTGELFF	TGTGCCAGTAGTGGAGGGCTGAGGACTAGCGGCACCGGGGAGCTGTTTTTT
TRBD2	TRBV2	-	TRBJ2-1	CASSKTGTSTYNEQFF	TGTGCCAGCAGTAAAACCGGGACTAGCACCTACAATGAGCAGTTCTTC
-	TRBV4-1	-	TRBJ1-1	CASSQLRGNTEAFF	TGCGCCAGCAGCCAACTTAGGGGGAACACTGAAGCTTTCTTT
TRBD1	TRBV28	-	TRBJ1-5	CASSPTGADQPQHF	TGTGCCAGCAGTCCGACAGGGGCCGACCAGCCCCAGCATTTT